The 28 T cell receptor beta chains given below trace back to one sample, sequenced in a study of T cell repertoires in ileal Crohn's disease. The repertoire was sequenced with immunoSEQ multiplex PCR; TCRdb's copy has only in-frame clones and lacks some. The sample records roughly 15,000 clones, roughly three fifths being singletons. The specimen was ileal tissue. The origin of the receptors is an adult with Crohn's disease.

The chain carries TRBV9 and TRBJ2-1, with TRBD2 matching over 7 bases. The trim removed 4 bases at V and 1 base at J, leaving 5 bases unmatched. From germline, CDR1 is SGDLS and CDR2 YYNGEE. This CDR3 comprises 15 residues. CDR3 DNA: TGTGCCAGCAGCTCCGAGCGGGGATCCTACAATGAGCAGTTCTTC. Residues: CASSSERGSYNEQFF. Full variable domain (remainder filled in from reference TRBV9 and TRBJ2-1): DSGVTQTPKHLITATGQRVTLRCSPRSGDLSVYWYQQSLDQGLQFLIQYYNGEERAKGNILERFSAQQFPDLHSELNLSSLELGDSALYFCASSSERGSYNEQFFGPGTRLTVL.

Within the sample, this clone is medium-sized (0.01 to 0.1%). The rearrangement links TRBV19 to TRBJ1-2; D call uncertain. The CDR3 loop spans 15 amino acids. From germline, CDR1 is LNHDA and CDR2 SQIVND (reference sequence). Trimming removed 5 bases at V and 8 bases at J, with 21 bases between. The CDR3 here is CASSDVGSGRGGYTF. CDR3 nucleotides: TGTGCCAGTAGTGACGTGGGTTCTGGAAGAGGGGGCTACACCTTC.

The chain has TRBV6-1 and TRBJ1-1, with a tentative D call TRBD1 (6 bases). The CDR3 is 12 residues long. Germline V gene data show CDR1 as MNHNS and CDR2 as SASEGT. The V and J ends lost 4 bases and 11 bases respectively, with 14 bases between them. CDR3 loop: CASSALGARAFF. As DNA, the CDR3 is TGTGCCAGCAGTGCCTTGGGGGCGAGGGCTTTCTTT.

The chain carries TRBV7-9 and TRBJ1-1; 10 bases align to TRBD1. V lost 5 bases to trimming and J lost 11 bases; unmatched junction nucleotides: 11. Germline CDR1 SEHNR, CDR2 FQNEAQ (reference sequence). The CDR3 loop spans 14 amino acids. The CDR3 DNA reads TGTGCCAGCAGCACGCTGACAGGGGGCGCTGGGGCTTTCTTT. Protein sequence: CASSTLTGGAGAFF. Supplemented by reference TRBV7-9 and TRBJ1-1, the full variable domain reads DTGVSQNPRHKITKRGQNVTFRCDPISEHNRLYWYRQTLGQGPEFLTYFQNEAQLEKSRLLSDRFSAERPKGSFSTLEIQRTEQGDSAMYLCASSTLTGGAGAFFGQGTRLTVV.

The chain is built from TRBV18 and TRBJ1-1; maybe TRBD1 (6 bases). This CDR3 region has 17 residues. The V and J ends lost 6 bases and 1 base respectively, with 21 bases between them. Germline lookup yields CDR1 KGHSH and CDR2 LQKENI. CDR3 sequence (DNA): TGTGCCAGCTCCCTCAATGGGGGCCTTCAATCGAACACTGAAGCTTTCTTT. Translating gives CASSLNGGLQSNTEAFF. Complete variable domain (other parts from reference TRBV18 and TRBJ1-1): NAGVMQNPRHLVRRRGQEARLRCSPMKGHSHVYWYRQLPEEGLKFMVYLQKENIIDESGMPKERFSAEFPKEGPSILRIQQVVRGDSAAYFCASSLNGGLQSNTEAFFGQGTRLTVV.

This clone came up once. The chain carries TRBV5-1 and TRBJ1-2, with D uncertain. This CDR3 has 14 amino acids. Germline lookup yields CDR1 SGHRS and CDR2 YFSETQ. V dropped 3 bases and J dropped 4 bases, with 13 bases sitting between them. The CDR3 bases are TGCGCCAGCAGCTCCCGGACGGGAGGCTATGGCTACACCTTC. This encodes CASSSRTGGYGYTF.

The J gene is TRBJ2-7, the V gene TRBV4-1, with TRBD2 identical over 10 bases. Trimming removed 4 bases from V and 0 bases from J; junction bases left unmatched: 18. The CDR3 spans 20 residues. Germline assignment: CDR1 MGHRA and CDR2 YSYEKL. The CDR3 nucleotides read TGCGCCAGCAGCCCCTCGGGACGAGGGAATAGCGGGAGGTACTCCTACGAGCAGTACTTC. Protein: CASSPSGRGNSGRYSYEQYF.

This rearrangement joins TRBV19 to TRBJ2-7, with D possibly matching TRBD1 (5 bases). V lost 2 bases, J lost 4 bases, and 12 bases lay in between. Germline loops: CDR1 LNHDA, CDR2 SQIVND (reference sequence). This CDR3 contains 14 residues. CDR3 bases: TGTGCCAGTAGTATAAGGGGCGTACCTTACGAGCAGTACTTC. Amino acid sequence: CASSIRGVPYEQYF.

This clone was seen more than once but under ten times. V usage is TRBV27 and J usage is TRBJ1-1; D might be TRBD1 (5 bases). Germline V gene data show CDR1 as MNHEY and CDR2 as SMNVEV (reference sequence). The V end was cut by 0 bases, the J end by 3 bases, with 14 bases between. The CDR3 runs to 16 residues. The CDR3 protein is CASSLSRHGGDTEAFF. The CDR3 nucleotides read TGTGCCAGCAGTTTATCCCGACACGGGGGGGACACTGAAGCTTTCTTT.

This clone was counted once. DNA of the CDR3: TGTGCCAGCAGTGAACCCCCTCGGGACAGGGACGATGGCTACACCTTC. Translating gives CASSEPPRDRDDGYTF. The chain combines TRBV25-1 with TRBJ1-2; TRBD1 agrees at 9 bases. V shed 2 bases and J 6 bases; nucleotides not matched to a gene: 10. CDR3 length: 16 amino acids. CDR1 is MGHDK and CDR2 is SYGVNS in the germline V gene.

This chain links TRBV7-2 with TRBJ1-3; 7 nucleotides match TRBD1. CDR1 is SGHTA, CDR2 FQGNSA, per germline. V was pared by 1 base and J by 6 bases, with 12 bases of the junction left unmatched. CDR3 size: 17 residues. The CDR3 DNA is TGTGCCAGCAGCTTAGAAGGAGTAGGGACAGCGGCAAACACCATATATTTT. Its protein product is CASSLEGVGTAANTIYF.

In its sample, this clone was seen a few times. The chain employs TRBV18 and TRBJ2-1; maybe TRBD1 (6 bases). The V gene's germline CDR1 is KGHSH and CDR2 LQKENI. V was cut by 4 bases and J by 8 bases, with 15 bases left in between. The CDR3 totals 14 residues. As DNA, the CDR3 is TGTGCCAGCTCACGTGGGCAGGGGATCGATGAGCAGTTCTTC. Amino acids: CASSRGQGIDEQFF.

The chain recombines TRBV11-2 with TRBJ1-1; no clear D. This CDR3 has 13 residues. Germline CDR1 is SGHAT and CDR2 is FQNNGV. V was shortened by 7 bases and J by 1 base, with 10 bases between the two germline ends. The CDR3 region is CASKEESNTEAFF. As DNA, the CDR3 is TGTGCCAGCAAAGAGGAATCGAACACTGAAGCTTTCTTT.

This clone has more than one count but fewer than ten. The chain couples TRBV25-1 to TRBJ1-4; the match to TRBD1 covers 11 bases. With 3 bases clipped from V and 7 bases from J, the junction kept 4 bases outside the gene matches. From germline, CDR1 is MGHDK and CDR2 SYGVNS. This CDR3 is built from 15 residues. The CDR3 loop reads CASSEAGTGGEKLFF. CDR3 coding DNA: TGTGCCAGCAGTGAGGCGGGGACAGGGGGTGAAAAACTGTTTTTT.

The chain combines TRBV29-1 with TRBJ1-1, with 9 bases lining up with TRBD1. The CDR3 extends over 13 amino acids. Unmatched junction bases numbered 6, after V lost 6 bases and J lost 4 bases. The V gene's germline CDR1 is SQVTM and CDR2 ANQGSEA. CDR3 residues: CSVGQGSGTEAFF. The DNA of the CDR3 is TGCAGCGTGGGACAGGGTTCGGGCACTGAAGCTTTCTTT.

The chain joins TRBV4-2 to TRBJ2-7, with 7 bases matching TRBD2. The CDR3 covers 15 residues. J lost 6 bases, V lost 4 bases, and 12 bases had no gene match. Germline CDR1 reads LGHNA; CDR2 reads YNFKEQ. For the CDR3, the DNA is TGTGCCAGCAGCCTAAGGACTAGTGGGCTCGCCGAGCAGTACTTC. This codes for CASSLRTSGLAEQYF.

V and J are TRBV6-4 and TRBJ2-1, with 7 nucleotides matching TRBD2. CDR1 and CDR2 from the germline V gene are MRHNA and SNTAGT. CDR3 size: 14 residues. V shed 1 base, J shed 8 bases, and the junction held 5 bases outside the gene matches. The CDR3 coding sequence is TGTGCCAGCAGTGACTTGGGGGGGAACGATGAGCAGTTCTTC. Protein product: CASSDLGGNDEQFF.

The chain joins TRBV7-2 to TRBJ1-5; D gene unclear. Germline CDR1 SGHTA, CDR2 FQGNSA. The CDR3 spans 13 residues. The ends were cut back, 4 bases at V and 6 bases at J, with 10 bases in the middle. The CDR3 spells CASSSSDTQPQHF. The CDR3 nucleotides read TGTGCCAGCAGCTCCTCAGACACTCAGCCCCAGCATTTT.

The chain joins TRBV7-2 to TRBJ2-3; D perhaps matches TRBD1 (7 bases). Trimming pared 6 bases from V and 7 bases from J, leaving 11 bases between. From germline, CDR1 is SGHTA and CDR2 FQGNSA. The CDR3 covers 12 residues. The CDR3 region is CASRSGGNTQYF. In DNA, the CDR3 is TGTGCCAGCAGATCAGGGGGGAATACGCAGTATTTT.

This clone was counted only a few times. The V gene is TRBV25-1, the J gene TRBJ2-7; 12 positions agree with TRBD2. V shed 8 bases, J shed 4 bases, and the junction held 6 bases outside the gene matches. CDR1 MGHDK and CDR2 SYGVNS come from the germline V gene. The CDR3 consists of 14 residues. The CDR3, as DNA: TGTGCCAGCGCCCAGACTAGCGGGAGTTACGAGCAGTACTTC. This sequence encodes CASAQTSGSYEQYF.

This chain connects TRBV5-4 to TRBJ2-7; 11 bases match TRBD2. The ends lost 0 bases at V and 0 bases at J; junction bases unmatched: 8. Germline V gene lookup returns CDR1 SGHNT and CDR2 YYREEE (reference sequence). The CDR3 totals 18 residues. The chain's CDR3 is CASSLAPSGRPSSYEQYF. The CDR3 DNA reads TGTGCCAGCAGCTTGGCTCCTAGCGGGAGGCCTAGCTCCTACGAGCAGTACTTC. Variable domain in full (rest from reference TRBV5-4 and TRBJ2-7): ETGVTQSPTHLIKTRGQQVTLRCSSQSGHNTVSWYQQALGQGPQFIFQYYREEENGRGNFPPRFSGLQFPNYSSELNVNALELDDSALYLCASSLAPSGRPSSYEQYFGPGTRLTVT.

This chain joins TRBV4-2 and TRBJ2-1, with TRBD2 matching 8 bases. The germline V gene encodes CDR1 LGHNA and CDR2 YNFKEQ. This CDR3 is built from 17 residues. Trimming removed 1 base from V and 2 bases from J; junction bases left unmatched: 7. The CDR3 DNA reads as TGTGCCAGCAGCCAAGGGGGTAGCGGGACCCCCTACAATGAGCAGTTCTTC. Translating gives CASSQGGSGTPYNEQFF.

The chain is built from TRBV29-1 and TRBJ1-2; no reliable D call. Germline CDR1 SQVTM, CDR2 ANQGSEA. This CDR3 comprises 13 residues. V dropped 1 base and J dropped 8 bases, with 14 bases sitting between them. The CDR3 DNA follows: TGCAGCGTTGAAGGGCAGTTTTTTTCCGGCTACACCTTC. Translation: CSVEGQFFSGYTF.

This rearrangement joins TRBV6-1 to TRBJ2-2; D possibly corresponds to TRBD1 (5 bases). Per the germline V gene, CDR1 is MNHNS and CDR2 is SASEGT. The CDR3 contains 15 residues. V was cut by 2 bases and J by 4 bases, with 11 bases left in between. CDR3 DNA: TGTGCCAGCAGTGAACAGCAGGGCACCACCGGGGAGCTGTTTTTT. Protein sequence: CASSEQQGTTGELFF.

This clone came up a few times. The chain combines TRBV27 with TRBJ2-7, with a possible D match to TRBD1 (5 bases). V gave up 7 bases and J gave up 0 bases, with 16 bases separating them. Germline CDR1 is MNHEY and CDR2 is SMNVEV (reference sequence). The CDR3 spans 15 residues. The CDR3 sequence: CASMLQGASSYEQYF. The CDR3 nucleotides are TGTGCCAGCATGCTCCAGGGTGCTAGCTCCTACGAGCAGTACTTC.

The chain recombines TRBV6-5 with TRBJ2-7, with 9 bases aligning to TRBD1. Germline V lookup: CDR1 MNHEY, CDR2 SVGAGI. The CDR3 is made up of 15 amino acids. Germline trimming cut 4 bases from V and 6 bases from J; bases unmatched to any gene: 10. CDR3 coding DNA: TGTGCCAGCAGTTTAACAGGGGGCGGAATGAGCGAGCAGTACTTC. Translating gives CASSLTGGGMSEQYF.

The chain employs TRBV11-2 and TRBJ2-7; 10 bases are shared with TRBD1. CDR1 and CDR2 (germline): SGHAT, FQNNGV. With 1 base clipped from V and 6 bases from J, the junction kept 6 bases outside the gene matches. The CDR3 has 15 residues. The CDR3 here is CASSLGGTGDLEQYF. CDR3 in DNA: TGTGCCAGCAGCTTAGGCGGGACAGGGGACCTCGAGCAGTACTTC. Full variable domain (outside the CDR3, taken from reference TRBV11-2 and TRBJ2-7): EAGVAQSPRYKIIEKRQSVAFWCNPISGHATLYWYQQILGQGPKLLIQFQNNGVVDDSQLPKDRFSAERLKGVDSTLKIQPAKLEDSAVYLCASSLGGTGDLEQYFGPGTRLTVT.

This clone was seen more than once but under ten times. The chain joins TRBV6-5 to TRBJ1-3, with 9 nucleotides matching TRBD1. CDR1 and CDR2 (germline): MNHEY, SVGAGI. This CDR3 region has 14 residues. Losses at the gene ends were 5 bases for V and 3 bases for J; bases not matched to a gene: 2. CDR3 in DNA: TGTGCCAGCAGTCGGACAGGGGATGGAAACACCATATATTTT. Translating it yields CASSRTGDGNTIYF.